The present entry profiles one T cell receptor (beta chain) with its context. Produced via immunoSEQ multiplex PCR; TCRdb's table is partial and in-frame only. The repertoire holds 700,000 to 750,000 clones, 70% to 90% seen once, with over 0.008% in the top ten. These data are taken from a study of shared T cell receptors in the human thymus. This CDR3 has 16 residues. Per germline, CDR1 MGHRA and CDR2 YSYEKL. V lost 6 bases to trimming and J lost 3 bases; unmatched junction nucleotides: 8. These records were also assigned to another study, of human thymus T cells.

V gene TRBV4-1 combines with J gene TRBJ2-2, with 9 bases that match TRBD1. Input material: thymocytes. This receptor was taken from a girl younger than two with a congenital heart defect. For the CDR3, the DNA is TGCGCCAGCAGTCTACAGGGGGCGATAGACACCGGGGAGCTGTTTTTT. Amino acids: CASSLQGAIDTGELFF.